The 10 T cell receptor beta chains presented below share a single source sample, sequenced in a study of lymphopenia after photon versus proton radiotherapy. Libraries were prepared by immunoSEQ multiplex PCR; TCRdb keeps only in-frame clonotypes and omits some of them. Here the sample spans fewer than 35,000 clones, nearly 90% being singletons. Sequencing was performed on peripheral blood, taken from a patient treated with proton-based radiotherapy. The receptors shown here come from a woman aged 70-85 years with pancreatic cancer. Some clones in this sample may be carry-over from other donors' samples.

The rearrangement uses TRBV2 and TRBJ2-3; D not certain. V lost 4 bases, J lost 6 bases, and 8 bases lay in between. Germline CDR1 and CDR2: SNHLY and FYNNEI. CDR3 length: 12 amino acids. CDR3 coding DNA: TGTGCCAGCAGTGGGGTAGGCGATACGCAGTATTTT. This translates into CASSGVGDTQYF.

The rearrangement joins TRBV11-2 to TRBJ1-1, with 9 bases aligning to TRBD1. The CDR3 spans 15 residues. The germline V gene encodes CDR1 SGHAT and CDR2 FQNNGV. The trim removed 5 bases at V and 4 bases at J, leaving 8 bases unmatched. In DNA, the CDR3 is TGTGCCAGCAGCATGTTGACAGGGGGGATCACTGAAGCTTTCTTT. It translates to CASSMLTGGITEAFF.

This clone was seen just once. This chain connects TRBV6-1 to TRBJ2-7; 10 positions match TRBD1. Per the germline V gene, CDR1 is MNHNS and CDR2 is SASEGT. After removal of 7 bases from V and 5 bases from J, the junction contained 11 bases not matched to a gene. The CDR3 is 15 amino acids. The CDR3, as DNA: TGTGCCAGCATACCCAGCCGGGACAGGGGCCACGAGCAGTACTTC. Translation gives CASIPSRDRGHEQYF.

The J gene is TRBJ1-1, the V gene TRBV9, with 7 bases that match TRBD1. Germline CDR1 is SGDLS and CDR2 is YYNGEE. The V and J ends lost 3 bases and 4 bases, in that order; junction bases with no gene match: 6. There are 14 residues in the CDR3. The CDR3 nucleotides are TGTGCCAGCAGCGAGGGGGCTCGGGGCACTGAAGCTTTCTTT. Residues: CASSEGARGTEAFF.

The gene calls are TRBV7-8 and TRBJ2-2, with no clear D. The V gene's germline CDR1 is SGHVS and CDR2 FQNEAQ. Trimming cost V 4 bases and J 0 bases, with 12 bases left between them. The CDR3 sequence is 16 residues long. The CDR3 is CASSSQDGTNTGELFF. The CDR3 region has the DNA TGTGCCAGCAGCTCCCAGGACGGCACGAACACCGGGGAGCTGTTTTTT.

The J gene is TRBJ2-4, the V gene TRBV6-1, with 9 bases identical to TRBD1. The CDR3 is made up of 17 amino acids. Germline V gene lookup returns CDR1 MNHNS and CDR2 SASEGT. V lost 0 bases, J lost 3 bases, and 6 bases stayed unmatched. The CDR3 bases are TGTGCCAGCAGTGAAGCTCCGACAGGGGGAGGCAAAAACATTCAGTACTTC. This sequence encodes CASSEAPTGGGKNIQYF.

The rearrangement links TRBV10-3 to TRBJ2-7; maybe TRBD1 (5 bases). V was trimmed by 3 bases and J by 0 bases, leaving 9 bases between them. Germline CDR1 is ENHRY and CDR2 is SYGVKD. The CDR3 runs 14 residues. The CDR3 sequence: CAISENRNSYEQYF. The DNA for the CDR3 is TGTGCCATCAGTGAAAACAGGAACTCCTACGAGCAGTACTTC.

The gene calls are TRBV4-3 and TRBJ2-3, with D possibly being TRBD1 (5 bases). The CDR3 extends over 14 amino acids. V lost 0 bases and J 5 bases, leaving 9 bases between the germline ends. Germline CDR1 reads LGHNA; CDR2 reads YSLEER. DNA for the CDR3: TGCGCCAGCAGCCAAGATTCTAGGGGAGATACGCAGTATTTT. Translation: CASSQDSRGDTQYF.

The count of this clone is one. The rearrangement uses TRBV29-1 and TRBJ2-3, with unresolved D. The CDR3 length is 11 residues. With 7 bases removed from V and 6 bases from J, the gap between germline ends came to 11 bases. CDR1 and CDR2 from the germline V gene are SQVTM and ANQGSEA. The CDR3 spells CSALDGDTQYF. In DNA, the CDR3 is TGCAGCGCCCTTGACGGGGATACGCAGTATTTT.

This clone came up once. The J gene is TRBJ2-3, the V gene TRBV7-3; D remains ambiguous. The germline V and J ends were trimmed by 2 bases and 5 bases, with 8 bases remaining between them. This CDR3 contains 13 residues. CDR1 is SGHTA, CDR2 FQGTGA, per germline. The chain's CDR3 is CASSLGSIDTQYF. CDR3 nucleotide sequence: TGTGCCAGCAGCTTAGGCTCAATAGATACGCAGTATTTT. The variable domain in full, with the rest retrieved from reference TRBV7-3 and TRBJ2-3, is GAGVSQTPSNKVTEKGKYVELRCDPISGHTALYWYRQSLGQGPEFLIYFQGTGAADDSGLPNDRFFAVRPEGSVSTLKIQRTERGDSAVYLCASSLGSIDTQYFGPGTRLTVL.